The entry below gives a single T cell receptor beta chain sequence along with its context. V was clipped by 0 bases and J by 1 base, with 13 bases between them. From germline, CDR1 is SEHNR and CDR2 FQNEAQ (reference sequence). The CDR3 extends over 16 amino acids. This sample was taken from a study of blood T cell repertoires in COVID-19. On the study more broadly: Acute and convalescent COVID-19 specimens originated in the United States, Italy and Spain. Nucleic acid was either cDNA or gDNA, and it came from T cells, B-cell-depleted T cells, or PBMCs.

Authors' methods: Estimation of nucleated cell counts was performed using reference gene primer amplification. Libraries were prepared by immunoSEQ multiplex PCR; TCRdb keeps only in-frame clonotypes and omits some of them. That table supplies the V and J calls and clone size; D and trimming were determined from the DNA. The sample yields under 50,000 clones, about 90% seen once. What was sequenced was peripheral blood. This TCR was recovered from an older man with active COVID-19. The chain combines TRBV7-9 with TRBJ2-7; TRBD2 might be the D (6 bases). The CDR3 loop reads CASSLAAGTSSYEQYF. CDR3 DNA: TGTGCCAGCAGCTTAGCAGCCGGGACTTCATCCTACGAGCAGTACTTC.